These 3 T cell receptor beta chains were sequenced from one sample in a study of blood T cell repertoires in COVID-19. TCRdb's table, derived via immunoSEQ multiplex PCR, lists solely in-frame clones and lacks some. The sample records over 600,000 clones, 85% to 90% being singletons. Sequenced sample: peripheral blood. Receptors originate from a woman aged 18-29 years with acute or convalescent COVID-19.

This clone was seen a single time. This chain joins TRBV14 and TRBJ1-4, with D unclear. Trimming removed 8 bases from V and 7 bases from J, with 17 bases in between. The CDR3 sequence is 14 residues long. The V gene's germline CDR1 is SGHDN and CDR2 FVKESK. The CDR3 protein is CASRRPGVGEKLFF. The CDR3 DNA is TGTGCCAGCCGACGACCGGGTGTGGGTGAAAAACTGTTTTTT.

The table lists this clone with a few counts. This rearrangement joins TRBV4-2 to TRBJ2-1; the match to TRBD2 covers 9 bases. The CDR3 has 12 residues. The V and J ends lost 4 bases and 10 bases, in that order; junction bases with no gene match: 2. Looked up from germline, CDR1 is LGHNA and CDR2 is YNFKEQ. This chain's CDR3 is CASSLAGGEQFF. CDR3 bases: TGTGCCAGCAGCCTTGCGGGGGGGGAGCAGTTCTTC.

V and J are TRBV5-1 and TRBJ2-7; D perhaps matches TRBD2 (5 bases). Germline values: CDR1 SGHRS, CDR2 YFSETQ. The CDR3 covers 17 residues. The ends were cut back, 5 bases at V and 0 bases at J, with 21 bases in the middle. The CDR3, as DNA: TGCGCCAGCAGTGAGGGCCCCTACAGAGTACCCTCCTACGAGCAGTACTTC. This codes for CASSEGPYRVPSYEQYF.